This T cell receptor beta chain was documented in a study of blood T cell repertoires in COVID-19. Looking at the study overall: Sample material is recorded as cDNA or gDNA derived from T cells, B-cell-depleted T cells, or PBMCs.

Trimming left V 1 base short and J 2 bases short, with 12 bases between. Per germline, CDR1 PRHDT and CDR2 FYEKMQ (reference sequence). This CDR3 has 16 amino acids. Authors' data handling: The assay estimated nucleated cells by amplifying reference gene primers. Produced via immunoSEQ multiplex PCR; TCRdb's table is partial and in-frame only. From that table come the V and J calls and clone size; the DNA was used to work out D and trimming. The sample carries some 20,000 clones, more than 75% recorded once. The chain couples TRBV13 to TRBJ2-1, with D possibly matching TRBD2 (6 bases). The sequence was obtained from a human donor with active COVID-19. The donor label of this sample is uncertain. Sequenced input: peripheral blood. The CDR3 DNA reads as TGTGCCAGCAGCTTAGAAGCGGCTAGCGCCTACAATGAGCAGTTCTTC. Its translation is CASSLEAASAYNEQFF.